This TCR beta chain was profiled in a study of T cell repertoires in cytomegalovirus infection. Study at large: The public TCR beta signatures pointed to both CMV infection and matching HLA type. Study-wide points: Identification of carriers of CMV plus the relevant HLA was performed using cumulative public TCR beta family frequency.

TCRdb processed the reads anew with MiXCR; each CDR3 protein has one entry. The sample has around 530,000 distinct CDR3 sequences, roughly 29% seen once; the top ten hold roughly 13%. This clonotype was seen repeatedly, ten times or more. What it binds is not known. Per germline, CDR1 SGHTA and CDR2 FQGNSA. This CDR3 has 14 residues. V lost 3 bases, J lost 8 bases, and 16 bases lay in between. This sequence was found in a human donor in good health (CMV status not recorded). Some clones in this sample may be carry-over from other donors' samples. The material sequenced was PBMCs. The chain links TRBV7-2 to TRBJ1-2; a weak D match, TRBD1 (6 bases). The CDR3 DNA reads as TGTGCCAGCAGCTTGGGGCAGGGGCTGGGCGGCTACACCTTC. Translating it yields CASSLGQGLGGYTF.